The present TCR beta chain was sequenced within a study of T-cell reconstitution after alpha-beta-depleted transplantation in children (dated by TCRdb to about 2016). About the investigation overall: Using TCR repertoire profiling, the study quantitatively followed how T-cell immune reconstitution unfolded in children after TCRalphabeta/CD19-depleted allogeneic hematopoietic cell transplantation.

Library construction relied on PCR. This sample was sequenced with an Illumina HiSeq 2500. TCR library preparation used molecular barcoding, with unique molecular identifiers applied to normalize quantification of the TCRbeta repertoire. TCRdb took the public reads, trimmed them with fastp at Q25, ran MiXCR for clone calling and kept in-frame beta chains. Merged by CDR3 protein, the rows form single entries marked with the most common genes and DNA. The sample table shows some 200,000 distinct CDR3 sequences, and about 8.8% are seen once. The ten largest clonotypes hold about 4.8% of the sample. In this sample, this clonotype turned up many times. Its binding antigen is unknown. The input lacks base qualities; no much larger clone sits a single base away. CDR1 is given as DFQATT and CDR2 as SNEGSKA, both from the germline V gene (reference sequence). V has 2 bases trimmed and J has 4 bases trimmed; junction bases matching no gene number 11. From the cysteine up to the phenylalanine, the CDR3 has a length of 17 residues. Kept here is only the CDR3 DNA, which spans 51 bases and is read in frame from base 1.

The sequenced sample was PBMCs from the stem cell graft donor, obtained from the stem cell graft. The rearrangement joined TRBV20-1 to TRBJ2-7; TRBD2 matches 13 bases in the middle. The sequence was obtained from a human donor who donated a stem cell graft to a child with SCID. The CDR3 sequence is CSARSPTSGGASYEQYF. The nucleotides are TGCAGTGCTAGATCCCCAACTAGCGGGGGGGCCTCTTACGAGCAGTACTTC.